The TCR beta chain under discussion was sequenced for a study of Graves' ophthalmopathy and Graves' hyperthyroidism. This clonotype was seen repeatedly, ten times or more. Its target is not known. Study findings and constraints: Between ophthalmopathy and stable hyperthyroidism, a 13-signature model drew a separation with nearly 90% sensitivity and approximately 77% specificity.

All donors with ophthalmopathy were recorded as having moderate-to-severe activity, CAS ≥3, NOSPECS ≥4 and a duration under 3 months. The diagnostic workup employed clinical symptoms, serum thyroxine, TRAb, thyroid ultrasound and orbital computed tomography. Sampling under 12 ml of fresh peripheral blood provided the PBMCs. The V and J ends lost 6 bases and 4 bases respectively, with 12 bases between them. The CDR3 is 13 residues long. Germline CDR1 and CDR2: LGHDT and YNNKEL (reference sequence). RNA transcripts were the template, and TCR beta CDR3 regions were amplified from them. Amplification began with first-round RT-PCR using HTBI primers, then second-round multiplex PCR was performed. TCRdb reanalysed the multiplex PCR reads using MiXCR and keeps one entry per CDR3 protein. The table has 300,000 to 400,000 distinct CDR3 sequences, around a sixth seen once.

V usage is TRBV3-1 and J usage is TRBJ1-1; TRBD1 is a possible D gene (5 bases). The sequenced sample was peripheral blood. The clonotype comes from an adult man with Graves' ophthalmopathy. CDR3 DNA: TGTGCCAGCAGGACGATGCAGGGCACTGAAGCTTTCTTT. As protein: CASRTMQGTEAFF.